A selection of T cell receptor beta chains follows, all from one sample in a study of shared clonotypes between healthy human individuals. The table came from immunoSEQ multiplex PCR; TCRdb's copy has only in-frame clones and leaves some out. The sample yields about 2.4 million clones, approximately 92% seen once. Material: naive CD4+ T cells sorted from blood. The source of these receptors is a man in his late teens or twenties in good health. Both conserved end residues are part of each CDR3. D genes are given only for firm matches. For some rows the clone size is stated as once, few or many, or as a class when expanded; others skip it.

TRBD2	TRBV19	.	TRBJ2-5	TGTGCCAGTAGTATCCTAGCGGGAGGAGTAGGTACAGGCGGAGAGACCCAGTACTTC	CASSILAGGVGTGGETQYF
.	TRBV7-7	.	TRBJ2-1	TGTGCTAGCAGCTTAGAGGGGGGCACCGAGCAGTTCTTC	CASSLEGGTEQFF
TRBD2	TRBV19	.	TRBJ2-2	TGTGCCAGTAGTACGACTAGCGGGGCCGGGGAGCTGTTTTTT	CASSTTSGAGELFF
.	TRBV30	.	TRBJ1-6	TGTGCCTGGAGTGAGGGCTCCTATAATTCACCCCTCCACTTT	CAWSEGSYNSPLHF
TRBD2	TRBV19	.	TRBJ2-3	TGTGCCAGTAGGACTAGCGGACTCACAGATACGCAGTATTTT	CASRTSGLTDTQYF
.	TRBV4-1	.	TRBJ2-7	TGCGCCAGCAGCCAAGCCATCGGACAGTTCGCTTACGAGCAGTACTTC	CASSQAIGQFAYEQYF
TRBD2	TRBV9	.	TRBJ2-1	TGTGCCAGCAGTACCGGGACTAGCGTATTCAATGAGCAGTTCTTC	CASSTGTSVFNEQFF
TRBD1	TRBV6-5	.	TRBJ1-2	TGTGCCAGCAGACCCAGGACAGGGACTGGCTACACCTTC	CASRPRTGTGYTF
.	TRBV18	.	TRBJ1-4	TGTGCCAGCTCACGATCGGGGCCCCCTAATGAAAAACTGTTTTTT	CASSRSGPPNEKLFF
TRBD2	TRBV19	.	TRBJ2-1	TGTGCCAGTAGTGCCAATCGAGCGGGAGGGGACAATGAGCAGTTCTTC	CASSANRAGGDNEQFF
.	TRBV6-5	.	TRBJ1-1	TGTGCCAGCAGTGCGGCGGGATACCAGACTGAAGCTTTCTTT	CASSAAGYQTEAFF
TRBD2	TRBV6-5	.	TRBJ2-7	TGTGCCAGCAAAGCGGGAGGGGCCTACGAGCAGTACTTC	CASKAGGAYEQYF
.	TRBV11-2	.	TRBJ1-1	TGTGCCAGCAGCCCCCCGGCGGGTGTCCTACGAGCTTTCTTT	CASSPPAGVLRAFF
TRBD2	TRBV19	.	TRBJ2-1	TGTGCCAGTAGTTCGGGACTAGCGGGATCCACCTACAATGAGCAGTTCTTC	CASSSGLAGSTYNEQFF
TRBD2	TRBV14	.	TRBJ2-7	TGTGCCAGCAGCCGAAAAAGCGGGAGCTCCTACGAGCAGTACTTC	CASSRKSGSSYEQYF
.	TRBV14	.	TRBJ1-6	TGTGCCAGCAGCCAACTACGGGGTGGGGATTCACCCCTCCACTTT	CASSQLRGGDSPLHF
.	TRBV18	once	TRBJ2-3	TGTGCCAGCTCACCACCGGGCTCCACAGATACGCAGTATTTT	CASSPPGSTDTQYF
.	TRBV19	once	TRBJ2-1	TGTGCCAGTAGCAATAGTGCATTTGGGGTATGGGACAATGAGCAGTTCTTC	CASSNSAFGVWDNEQFF
TRBD1	TRBV30	.	TRBJ2-5	TGTGCCTGGGGTACCGGGACAGGAGAAGGGGCCCAGTACTTC	CAWGTGTGEGAQYF
TRBD1	TRBV7-9	.	TRBJ1-2	TGTGCCAGCAGCTTAGAAATAGACAGGGCGGACTATGGCTACACCTTC	CASSLEIDRADYGYTF
.	TRBV27	few	TRBJ1-4	TGTGCCAGCAGAAAGGGCGGCGAAAAACTGTTTTTT	CASRKGGEKLFF
.	TRBV5-4	.	TRBJ2-7	TGTGCCAGCAGTCCCAGAGTAGCCCCTCTGGACGAGCAGTACTTC	CASSPRVAPLDEQYF
.	TRBV29-1	.	TRBJ1-1	TGCAGCGTTGAACAGGTTTTGAACACTGAAGCTTTCTTT	CSVEQVLNTEAFF
.	TRBV5-1	.	TRBJ1-1	TGCGCCAGCGCTGGGGGGGCAGGGAACACTGAAGCTTTCTTT	CASAGGAGNTEAFF
.	TRBV10-3	once	TRBJ2-2	TGTGCCATCGGGGACACTTTTGAAAACACCGGGGAGCTGTTTTTT	CAIGDTFENTGELFF
.	TRBV5-1	.	TRBJ1-4	TGCGCCAGCAGCTTGGAAGGCGGCAGGGGTGGTGAAAAACTGTTTTTT	CASSLEGGRGGEKLFF
.	TRBV2	.	TRBJ1-5	TGTGCCAGCAGTGAGGTCAGTAAGAATCAGCCCCAGCATTTT	CASSEVSKNQPQHF
.	TRBV6-6	.	TRBJ1-6	TGTGCCAGCAGCGCCGATCCCTCAGGGATCCTTCCCCTCCACTTT	CASSADPSGILPLHF
TRBD2	TRBV5-1	.	TRBJ2-2	TGCGCCAGCAGCCCAGCGGGAGCGAACACCGGGGAGCTGTTTTTT	CASSPAGANTGELFF
TRBD1	TRBV13	.	TRBJ1-1	TGTGCCAGCACTACAGGGGGGGGCACTGAAGCTTTCTTT	CASTTGGGTEAFF
.	TRBV7-8	.	TRBJ1-1	TGTGCCAGCAGCTTAGTGTCAGGTAGCGGGACTGAAGCTTTCTTT	CASSLVSGSGTEAFF
.	TRBV11-3	.	TRBJ2-1	TGTGCCAGCAGCCCACCGGGCGGAGCCTACAATGAGCAGTTCTTC	CASSPPGGAYNEQFF
TRBD1	TRBV7-3	.	TRBJ1-2	TGTGCCAGCAGCTTAAATCTGGGGACAGGGGGCGGATCTGGCTACACCTTC	CASSLNLGTGGGSGYTF
TRBD2	TRBV5-1	.	TRBJ2-7	TGCGCCAGCAGCTTGTTGCGGGGGAATGCCTACGAGCAGTACTTC	CASSLLRGNAYEQYF
TRBD2	TRBV19	once	TRBJ2-7	TGTGCCAGTAGTACCCCACTAGCGGGAAAGTACGAGCAGTACTTC	CASSTPLAGKYEQYF
TRBD1	TRBV6-6	.	TRBJ1-5	TGTGCCAGCAGTGGGGGGACAGGGCGTAGCAATCAGCCCCAGCATTTT	CASSGGTGRSNQPQHF
TRBD1	TRBV9	.	TRBJ2-7	TGTGCCAGCAGCACCGGGACAGGGGGCTTATACGAGCAGTACTTC	CASSTGTGGLYEQYF
.	TRBV12-2	.	TRBJ2-3	TGTGCAAGTCGCTTAGAGGCGGGAGACGCAGATACGCAGTATTTT	CASRLEAGDADTQYF
.	TRBV2	.	TRBJ1-5	TGTGCCAGCAAGAGGGACGGTAACAATCAGCCCCAGCATTTT	CASKRDGNNQPQHF
.	TRBV30	.	TRBJ1-1	TGTGCCTGGAGTGGGGAGATTGAAGCTTTCTTT	CAWSGEIEAFF
.	TRBV18	.	TRBJ2-1	TGTGCCAGCTCACCTGCAAGGCTCTCCTACAATGAGCAGTTCTTC	CASSPARLSYNEQFF
TRBD1	TRBV7-2	.	TRBJ1-1	TGTGCCAGCAGCTACGGACAGGGTAGGTTTAGACTCGCTGAAGCTTTCTTT	CASSYGQGRFRLAEAFF
TRBD1	TRBV6-5	.	TRBJ1-5	TGTGCCAGCGCACCTCTGACAGGGACGAATCAGCCCCAGCATTTT	CASAPLTGTNQPQHF
TRBD2	TRBV7-2	.	TRBJ2-4	TGTGCCAGCAGCCCGAGCGGGAGTTTGTATAACATTCAGTACTTC	CASSPSGSLYNIQYF
.	TRBV5-1	.	TRBJ1-1	TGCGCCAGCAGCTTGTCGGGAGTCACTGAAGCTTTCTTT	CASSLSGVTEAFF
TRBD1	TRBV10-3	.	TRBJ1-2	TGTGCCATCAGTCCGGGACAGGGCCATGGCTACACCTTC	CAISPGQGHGYTF
TRBD1	TRBV18	.	TRBJ1-1	TGTGCCAGCTCACGAGGACAGGGGAACACTGAAGCTTTCTTT	CASSRGQGNTEAFF
.	TRBV27	.	TRBJ1-6	TGTGCCAGCAGTTTCCAGGATAAGGCTTCACCCCTCCACTTT	CASSFQDKASPLHF